This TCR beta chain appears in the sequencing data of a study of regulatory T cells in long-lasting Graves disease. Across the study: Less than 3 months of antithyroid drugs had been taken by newly diagnosed Graves' patients.

Specified time point: newly diagnosed GD, antithyroid drugs for less than 3 months. There was RNA extracted from PBMCs, and the TCR library was made from it. In building TCR beta libraries, iRepertoire HTBI primers were used together with Arm-PCR of CDR3 regions. A single record per CDR3 protein comes from TCRdb applying MiXCR to the multiplex PCR reads. In the table there are 400,000 to 500,000 distinct CDR3 sequences, roughly 15% of which are singletons. Whole-study findings and limits: TRBV28 was favored in persistent disease, as were TRBJ1-2 and TRBJ2-5.

CDR1 and CDR2 (germline): SGHTA, FQGTGA. With V trimmed by 5 bases and J by 5 bases, 9 bases remained unmatched. The CDR3 contains 15 residues. In its sample, this clonotype was seen many times. Its target is unknown. This same sample was also part of a study on T cells in Graves' hyperthyroidism and ophthalmopathy. That work adds: Graves' hyperthyroidism without ophthalmopathy progression within 18 months was termed stable.

The sample was peripheral blood mononuclear cells (PBMCs), taken at new diagnosis, from a patient treated with antithyroid drugs. This TCR came from a woman aged 18-29 years with Graves disease. V and J are TRBV7-3 and TRBJ2-5; 9 nucleotides line up with TRBD2. CDR3 region: CASSPLAGVGETQYF. The CDR3 DNA sequence: TGTGCCAGCAGCCCATTAGCGGGAGTGGGGGAGACCCAGTACTTC. The full variable domain, its missing parts supplied by reference TRBV7-3 and TRBJ2-5, is GAGVSQTPSNKVTEKGKYVELRCDPISGHTALYWYRQSLGQGPEFLIYFQGTGAADDSGLPNDRFFAVRPEGSVSTLKIQRTERGDSAVYLCASSPLAGVGETQYFGPGTRLLVL.